This T cell receptor beta chain was observed in a study of T cells in localized non-small cell lung cancer. Study results and caveats: Only one tumor region was sequenced, so heterogeneity remains possible. A median of 57 of the top 100 tumor clones appeared in adjacent lung, which was paired and uninvolved. Increased T cell density in blood showed an association with longer overall survival.

Method: immunoSEQ multiplex PCR; TCRdb's copy keeps in-frame clones and lacks some. The data contain roughly 38,000 clones, roughly 86% of them singletons. This CDR3 is built from 16 residues. The germline V gene has CDR1 SGHDT and CDR2 YYEEEE. Trimming left V 3 bases short and J 0 bases short, with 13 bases between. Points on this clone: As yet, its antigen is unknown.

This chain joins TRBV5-6 and TRBJ1-3; D ambiguous. This specimen consisted of peripheral blood, obtained before any cancer treatment. This TCR was sampled from a man between 18 and 49 years old with stage I lung adenocarcinoma. Here the CDR3 DNA reads TGTGCCAGCAGCTGGCGGGCGCCGAGCTCTGGAAACACCATATATTTT. This codes for CASSWRAPSSGNTIYF. Based on the CDR3 plus reference TRBV5-6 and TRBJ1-3, the full variable domain is DAGVTQSPTHLIKTRGQQVTLRCSPKSGHDTVSWYQQALGQGPQFIFQYYEEEERQRGNFPDRFSGHQFPNYSSELNVNALLLGDSALYLCASSWRAPSSGNTIYFGEGSWLTVV.